The 13 T cell receptor beta chains in this list originate from one sample, sequenced in a study of T cells in Graves' hyperthyroidism and ophthalmopathy. TCR beta CDR3 sequences were amplified from RNA transcripts. The primer set for the first-round RT-PCR of the TCR CDR3 was HTBI. TCRdb itself ran the multiplex PCR reads through MiXCR, one entry per CDR3 protein. Seen here are 300,000 to 500,000 distinct CDR3 sequences, roughly an eighth observed once, and the top ten hold 25% to 30%. The specimen was blood. The source is a man aged 50 or older with Graves' ophthalmopathy.

This clonotype was recorded a few times. The CDR3 DNA reads as TGTGCCAGCAGCCGCGTTCTAGCGGGAGGGCCGGGGGAGCAGTACTTC. Protein sequence: CASSRVLAGGPGEQYF. V gene TRBV5-4 combines with J gene TRBJ2-7, with 12 bases that match TRBD2. Germline V lookup: CDR1 SGHNT, CDR2 YYREEE (reference sequence). V lost 4 bases to trimming and J lost 7 bases; unmatched junction nucleotides: 12. The CDR3 covers 16 residues.

A remark on this clonotype: This may stem from a read error, because a much larger clone lies one nucleotide away. The chain has TRBV2 and TRBJ2-7; maybe TRBD2 (5 bases). The CDR3 spans 11 residues. Germline V gene sequence: CDR1 SNHLY, CDR2 FYNNEI. CDR3 sequence (DNA): TGTGCCGGCAGTGAAGCGGTCGAGCAGTACTTC. Encoded protein: CAGSEAVEQYF.

This chain links TRBV10-1 with TRBJ2-5; 11 positions agree with TRBD2. This CDR3 region has 16 residues. V lost 2 bases, J lost 4 bases, and 6 bases stayed unmatched. The germline V gene encodes CDR1 WNHNN and CDR2 SYGVQD (reference sequence). The CDR3, as DNA: TGCGCCAGCAGTGAGATGACTAGCGGGATGATAGAGACCCAGTACTTC. Amino acid sequence: CASSEMTSGMIETQYF.

This clonotype has at least ten counts. This chain links TRBV20-1 with TRBJ2-1; TRBD2 matches 7 bases. Germline assignment: CDR1 DFQATT and CDR2 SNEGSKA (reference sequence). V lost 1 base and J lost 6; bases outside the gene matches: 9. This CDR3 comprises 15 residues. CDR3 nucleotides: TGCAGTGCTAGAGTGGGAAGTCTAGCGGCCAATGAGCAGTTCTTC. Protein sequence: CSARVGSLAANEQFF.

This clonotype turned up a few times. The V gene is TRBV4-1, the J gene TRBJ2-7; 9 bases map to TRBD1. Trimming cost V 2 bases and J 4 bases; bases outside gene matches: 6. Germline V lookup: CDR1 MGHRA, CDR2 YSYEKL. This CDR3 contains 15 residues. This CDR3 reads CASSQLGTGLYEQYF. The CDR3 DNA is TGCGCCAGCAGCCAACTGGGGACAGGGCTTTACGAGCAGTACTTC.

Note on this clonotype: A much larger clonotype is one base distant, so this may be a read error. The chain couples TRBV7-9 to TRBJ2-1; 12 positions match TRBD2. The J call is uncertain, as TRBJ2-7 better fits the DNA end. Germline V gene lookup returns CDR1 SEHNR and CDR2 FQNEAQ (reference sequence). The length of the CDR3 is 14 residues. CDR3 nucleotide sequence: TGTGCCAGCATGCTAGCGGGAGGGCTCAATGAGCAGTACTTC. Amino acids: CASMLAGGLNEQYF.

The chain carries TRBV19 and TRBJ1-5; D unresolved. The germline V gene has CDR1 LNHDA and CDR2 SQIVND (reference sequence). Trimming took off 5 bases at V and 0 bases at J, with 8 bases between the two ends. The CDR3 runs 14 residues. CDR3 coding DNA: TGTGCCAGTAGTGCAGCCTATAGCAATCAGCCCCAGCATTTT. Translating gives CASSAAYSNQPQHF.

The gene calls are TRBV11-2 and TRBJ2-1; D not resolved. Trimming shortened V by 5 bases and J by 10 bases, and 15 bases separated the two germline ends. There are 13 residues in the CDR3. Germline-derived CDR1 and CDR2 are SGHAT and FQNNGV. The CDR3 loop reads CASSIGPQGEQFF. CDR3 nucleotides: TGTGCCAGCAGCATAGGACCCCAAGGCGAGCAGTTCTTC.

In its sample, this clonotype was seen a few times. The chain uses TRBV6-2 or TRBV6-3 and TRBJ2-1, with a possible D match to TRBD2 (5 bases). The CDR3 is 14 amino acids. The V and J ends lost 1 base and 8 bases respectively, with 12 bases between them. In germline, CDR1 is MNHEY, CDR2 SVGEGT. This CDR3 reads CASSYYPQRDEQFF. The CDR3 coding sequence is TGTGCCAGCAGTTACTACCCCCAGAGGGATGAGCAGTTCTTC.

The chain uses TRBV10-3 and TRBJ2-2; 9 bases are shared with TRBD1. The J segment lost 5 bases and the V segment lost 6 bases, leaving 4 bases of the junction unmatched. Germline CDR1 ENHRY, CDR2 SYGVKD. The CDR3 covers 14 residues. CDR3 DNA: TGTGCCATCAGCCGGACAGGGGAAACCGGGGAGCTGTTTTTT. Its translation: CAISRTGETGELFF.

This clonotype was picked up many times. The J gene is TRBJ2-1, the V gene TRBV7-9; D remains unclear. Between the trimmed V and J ends, which lost 1 base and 6 bases, there was a span of 25 bases. CDR1 and CDR2 from the germline V gene are SEHNR and FQNEAQ (reference sequence). The CDR3 runs to 19 residues. CDR3 sequence: CASSLELPGRSARRNEQFF. The CDR3 DNA follows: TGTGCCAGCAGCTTAGAACTCCCCGGACGGTCGGCAAGACGCAATGAGCAGTTCTTC.

This clonotype has more than one count but fewer than ten. The V call is TRBV6-4, the J call TRBJ2-1, with a tentative D call TRBD2 (6 bases). With 2 bases removed from V and 10 bases from J, the gap between germline ends came to 15 bases. Germline loops: CDR1 MRHNA, CDR2 SNTAGT. The length of the CDR3 is 14 residues. Written as DNA, the CDR3 is TGTGCCAGCAGTGACGGGACTTGGGAGACCGAGCAGTTCTTC. Protein: CASSDGTWETEQFF.

This clonotype was counted many times. V is TRBV3-1 and J is TRBJ2-7, with 7 bases fitting TRBD2. The V and J ends lost 0 bases and 4 bases, in that order; junction bases with no gene match: 6. The CDR3 covers 15 residues. Germline V gene data show CDR1 as LGHDT and CDR2 as YNNKEL (reference sequence). CDR3 bases: TGTGCCAGCAGCCAAGATCGCCTAGCGGTATACGAGCAGTACTTC. Translating it yields CASSQDRLAVYEQYF.